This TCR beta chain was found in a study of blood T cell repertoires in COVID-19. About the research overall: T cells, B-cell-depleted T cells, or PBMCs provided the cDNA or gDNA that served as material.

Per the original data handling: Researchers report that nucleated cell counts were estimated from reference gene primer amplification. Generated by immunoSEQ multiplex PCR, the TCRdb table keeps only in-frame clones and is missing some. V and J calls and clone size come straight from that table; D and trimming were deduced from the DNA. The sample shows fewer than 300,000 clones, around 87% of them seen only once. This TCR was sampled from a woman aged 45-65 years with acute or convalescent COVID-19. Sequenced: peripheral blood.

The CDR3 loop is CASSQGDRGSNQPQHF. The CDR3 nucleotides read TGTGCCAGCTCACAGGGGGACAGGGGAAGCAATCAGCCCCAGCATTTT. J is TRBJ1-5 and V is TRBV18, with TRBD1 matching 10 bases. The trim removed 4 bases at V and 1 base at J, leaving 4 bases unmatched. Germline V CDR1 and CDR2: KGHSH, LQKENI. The CDR3 totals 16 residues.